This paragraph covers one T cell receptor (beta chain) sequence. The antigen remains undetermined. Because the CDR3's place on the DNA is in doubt, the DNA is left out and the CDR3 is given as listed by TCRdb. Data came from immunoSEQ multiplex PCR; TCRdb stores just in-frame clones and leaves some out. The table lists under 25,000 clones, 72% of them singletons. This sample was included in a study of CD4 T cells in relation to SARS-CoV-2 and coronaviruses. Turning to the study itself: The negative reference was HIV-1 Nef peptide pool or peptide-free culture.

From its first to its last residue, the CDR3 has 15 amino acids. Germline-derived CDR1 and CDR2 are MNHNY and SVGAGI (reference sequence). Unexposed donor CD4+ T cells date from about 2011-2018, before the COVID-19 pandemic. After around nine days of culture, CD4+ T cells were isolated. Cells permitting, SARS-CoV-2 S/N and four cold-coronavirus spikes were tested on unexposed-donor CD4+ T cells. Study results and limitations: This crossreactivity analysis covered spike protein alone, no other viral proteins. Crossreactive clones expanded significantly less to SARS-CoV-2 than monoreactive clones.

The chain employs TRBV6-6 and TRBJ1-2; no check of the table's D call, TRBD1, against the DNA was made. The clonotype comes from a human donor in good health. The sample consisted of CD4+ T cells from PBMCs, cultured in vitro. CDR3 in amino acids: CASSTSDRVFRGYTF.